This T cell receptor beta chain is drawn from a study of shared clonotypes between healthy human individuals. Study-level points and caveats: For sorted subsets, rarefaction showed incomplete sequencing despite large depth.

The assay was immunoSEQ multiplex PCR, and TCRdb's table has in-frame clones only and misses some. The sample shows 1.5 million to 2.5 million clones, about 94% of them seen only once. V was pared by 9 bases and J by 0 bases, with 12 bases between. The germline gives CDR1 MNHEY, CDR2 SMNVEV (reference sequence). The CDR3 contains 13 residues. Naive CD8 cells, CD45RO-negative and positively selected for CCR7, excluded terminally differentiated effector memory CD45RA+ cells. As regards this clone: Its specificity is not known.

The J gene is TRBJ2-7, the V gene TRBV27; the D gene is possibly TRBD2 (6 bases). The source material was naive CD8+ T cells sorted from blood. This receptor was obtained from a man younger than 35 in good health. The CDR3 spells CASRLASSYEQYF. The CDR3 nucleotides read TGTGCCAGTCGGCTAGCGAGCTCCTACGAGCAGTACTTC.